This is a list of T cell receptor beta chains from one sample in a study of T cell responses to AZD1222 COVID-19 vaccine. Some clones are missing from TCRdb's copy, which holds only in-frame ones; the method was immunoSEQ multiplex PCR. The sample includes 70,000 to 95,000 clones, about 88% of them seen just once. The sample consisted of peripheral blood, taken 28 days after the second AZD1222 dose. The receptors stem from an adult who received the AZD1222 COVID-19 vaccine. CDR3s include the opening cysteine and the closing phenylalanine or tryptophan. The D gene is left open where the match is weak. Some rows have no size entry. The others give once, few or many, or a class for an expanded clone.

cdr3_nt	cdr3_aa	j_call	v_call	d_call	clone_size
TGTGCCACCAGGGGGGGGTCGAACACTGAAGCTTTCTTT	CATRGGSNTEAFF	TRBJ1-1	TRBV24-1	-	-
TGTGCCAGCAGTTACCAGGGGGCTGAGACCCAGTACTTC	CASSYQGAETQYF	TRBJ2-5	TRBV12-3/TRBV12-4	TRBD1	-
TGTGCCAGTAGTCCCCCAGGACAGCCCGAGGGCTACACCTTC	CASSPPGQPEGYTF	TRBJ1-2	TRBV19	-	-
TGTGCCAGCAGTGAACGGCAGACCTGGCACATTCAGTACTTC	CASSERQTWHIQYF	TRBJ2-4	TRBV2	-	-
TGCAGTGCTAGACGTTCACCCCTCCACTTT	CSARRSPLHF	TRBJ1-6	TRBV20-1	-	-
TGTGCCAGCAGCCGATGGGGGGTGGATCAGCCCCAGCATTTT	CASSRWGVDQPQHF	TRBJ1-5	TRBV7-9	-	once
TGCAGTGCTAGTTTTGGCGGGGGGCGAGAAAAACTGTTTTTT	CSASFGGGREKLFF	TRBJ1-4	TRBV20-1	-	-
TGTGCCAGCAGCCCCACCGGGCGCGGGGGGCGATCGGAGACCCAGTACTTC	CASSPTGRGGRSETQYF	TRBJ2-5	TRBV5-5	TRBD2	-
TGTGCCAGCAGCGTAGATCAGGGTGGGAATGAGCAGTTCTTC	CASSVDQGGNEQFF	TRBJ2-1	TRBV9	-	-
TGTGCCAGCAGCATAAGGACAGGGGCTGAAGCTTTCTTT	CASSIRTGAEAFF	TRBJ1-1	TRBV7-2	TRBD1	-
TGTGCCACCAGTGATTTACCAGGGACTAGCGGGGGGAATGAGCAGTTCTTC	CATSDLPGTSGGNEQFF	TRBJ2-1	TRBV24-1	TRBD2	-
TGTGCCAGTACCTCCTACCGGGGGACCACCGGGGAGCTGTTTTTT	CASTSYRGTTGELFF	TRBJ2-2	TRBV28	-	-
TGTGCCAGCAGTGGAGCGGGAGGATTTAATGAGCAGTTCTTC	CASSGAGGFNEQFF	TRBJ2-1	TRBV6-4	TRBD2	-
TGTGCCAGCGGGTGGAATAGCAATCAGCCCCAGCATTTT	CASGWNSNQPQHF	TRBJ1-5	TRBV28	-	-
TGCGCCAGCAGCTTGGGGGCCTCAGGAAACACCATATATTTT	CASSLGASGNTIYF	TRBJ1-3	TRBV5-1	-	once
TGTGCCAGTAGTGACCCGGGGGGGCTCAGCTCCTACAATGAGCAGTTCTTC	CASSDPGGLSSYNEQFF	TRBJ2-1	TRBV19	TRBD2	-
TGTGCCAGCAGCCTGAAGAAGTCCTACAATGAGCAGTTCTTC	CASSLKKSYNEQFF	TRBJ2-1	TRBV11-1	-	-
TGCGCCGGCAGCCAAGTGGACAGACAGGGGGGCTACGAGCAGTACTTC	CAGSQVDRQGGYEQYF	TRBJ2-7	TRBV4-3	TRBD1	once
TGTGCCAGTAGTGAGGGACTGTTGTATGAAAAACTGTTTTTT	CASSEGLLYEKLFF	TRBJ1-4	TRBV19	-	-
TGTGCCAGCAGCACAGGGTTCGGGGGTCTCTACGAGCAGTACTTC	CASSTGFGGLYEQYF	TRBJ2-7	TRBV5-5	-	-
TGTGCCAGCAGGCGTCCCGGGACGGGAATGAACACTGAAGCTTTCTTT	CASRRPGTGMNTEAFF	TRBJ1-1	TRBV2	-	-
TGTGCCAGCAGCCACGTGGCACCCTACAATGAGCAGTTCTTC	CASSHVAPYNEQFF	TRBJ2-1	TRBV7-9	-	-
TGTGCCAGCAGCTTAATTCCCTATATAGCGGGAGGGAACACCGGGGAGCTGTTTTTT	CASSLIPYIAGGNTGELFF	TRBJ2-2	TRBV7-3	TRBD2	-
TGTGCCAGCAGTTCAGCCAGTCCCTACGAGCAGTACTTC	CASSSASPYEQYF	TRBJ2-7	TRBV6-2/TRBV6-3	-	-
TGTGCCAGTAGTATGAGCGGGAGTGTCAATGAGCAGTTCTTC	CASSMSGSVNEQFF	TRBJ2-1	TRBV19	TRBD2	-
TGCGCCAGCAGCCAAGATGTGGTCAGGAGCCAACCCTCCTACAATGAGCAGTTCTTC	CASSQDVVRSQPSYNEQFF	TRBJ2-1	TRBV4-1	-	-
TGTGCCAGCAGTGCGATCCCCGGGACTAGCGGGTACGCGAACACCGGGGAGCTGTTTTTT	CASSAIPGTSGYANTGELFF	TRBJ2-2	TRBV6-1	TRBD2	-
TGTGCCAGCACCGGGACAGCCCTCACTGAAGCTTTCTTT	CASTGTALTEAFF	TRBJ1-1	TRBV6-5	TRBD1	few
TGTGCCAGCAGCGCGACAGGGTATAGCAATCAGCCCCAGCATTTT	CASSATGYSNQPQHF	TRBJ1-5	TRBV6-5	TRBD1	few
TGTGCCAGCAGTTGGACTAGCGGGACGGGAGAGACCCAGTACTTC	CASSWTSGTGETQYF	TRBJ2-5	TRBV2	TRBD2	few
TGCGCCAGCAGCTTGTCATGGAGTGAGCAGTTCTTC	CASSLSWSEQFF	TRBJ2-1	TRBV5-1	-	once
TGTGCCAGTAGTATACAGGGGCGACGCACCGGGGAGCTGTTTTTT	CASSIQGRRTGELFF	TRBJ2-2	TRBV19	-	-
TGTGCCAGCAGACAGGGCGGCACCGGGGAGCTGTTTTTT	CASRQGGTGELFF	TRBJ2-2	TRBV6-7	-	-
TGTGCCAGCAGCTCCACAGGGGGCCGGGGCACAGATACGCAGTATTTT	CASSSTGGRGTDTQYF	TRBJ2-3	TRBV7-2	TRBD1	-
TGCGCCAGCAGCATCGGCATGAACACTGAAGCTTTCTTT	CASSIGMNTEAFF	TRBJ1-1	TRBV4-3	-	-
TGTGCCAGCAGCCAACAGTCGACTGGGAATACGCAGTATTTT	CASSQQSTGNTQYF	TRBJ2-3	TRBV3-1/TRBV3-2	-	few
TGTGCCAGCAGTGAAGAAGGACAGGGGGGGACCGGGGAGCTGTTTTTT	CASSEEGQGGTGELFF	TRBJ2-2	TRBV2	TRBD1	-
TGTGCCAGCAGCCCCCTGGCAGGGAGCTATGGCTACACCTTC	CASSPLAGSYGYTF	TRBJ1-2	TRBV7-9	-	-
TGTGCCTGGAGTGGGCAGGGGAGCGGGGAGCTGTTTTTT	CAWSGQGSGELFF	TRBJ2-2	TRBV30	-	once
TGCGCCAGCAGCCAAGGACAGGGGGGGAGCTCCTATAATTCACCCCTCCACTTT	CASSQGQGGSSYNSPLHF	TRBJ1-6	TRBV4-3	TRBD1	-
TGCAGCGTTGAGCCAAGGGGCGGAAAACAAGGGGCTTTCTTT	CSVEPRGGKQGAFF	TRBJ1-1	TRBV29-1	-	-
TGTGCCAGCAGCCATAAGGTGGGACTAGACTACGAGCAGTACTTC	CASSHKVGLDYEQYF	TRBJ2-7	TRBV14	TRBD2	-
TGTGCCAGCAGCTTGGAGCGGGGGGGTAATGAGCAGTTCTTC	CASSLERGGNEQFF	TRBJ2-1	TRBV7-3	TRBD2	-
TGTGCCAGCAGCCACCTCGGACAGGGAAATTCACCCCTCCACTTT	CASSHLGQGNSPLHF	TRBJ1-6	TRBV3-1/TRBV3-2	TRBD1	many
TGTGCCAGCAGTTTAGACAGGGGAGGTTCACCCCTCCACTTT	CASSLDRGGSPLHF	TRBJ1-6	TRBV27	TRBD1	-
TGCGCCAGCAGCCAAGGGACACTTTTGAACACTGAAGCTTTCTTT	CASSQGTLLNTEAFF	TRBJ1-1	TRBV4-3	-	-
TGCAGTGCTAGGGCAGGCACGTTTTCGTACTTC	CSARAGTFSYF	TRBJ2-7	TRBV20-1	-	-
TGTGCCAGCAGCTCAACGGGACTAGCGGGAGGGTATGAGCAGTTCTTC	CASSSTGLAGGYEQFF	TRBJ2-1	TRBV11-3	TRBD2	-
TGTGCCAGCAGCTCCGCGGGTGTCTCAGATACGCAGTATTTT	CASSSAGVSDTQYF	TRBJ2-3	TRBV7-6	-	-
TGTGCCAGCAGTTTGGGACAGGGAACAGCTTTCTTT	CASSLGQGTAFF	TRBJ1-1	TRBV28	TRBD1	-